This entry lists 21 T cell receptor beta chains sequenced from one sample in a study of blood T cell repertoires in COVID-19. Sequenced by immunoSEQ multiplex PCR; TCRdb stores in-frame clones only, minus some. The sample records 35,000 or so clones, approximately 90% being singletons. The sample was peripheral blood. The receptors derive from a human donor in a cohort sampled during active COVID-19.

Notes on this clone: The junction does not match germline at one end; this may be a read error. CDR3 bases: TGTGCCAGAAAAGAGGCTAAATGGCGGCGGGGAGCTGTTTTT. Amino acid sequence: CARKEAKWRRGAVF. The V gene is TRBV7-9, the J gene TRBJ2-2; D may be TRBD2 (6 bases). Germline V gives CDR1 SEHNR, CDR2 FQNEAQ (reference sequence). This CDR3 has 14 amino acids.

This clone showed up just a few times. The CDR3 DNA reads TGTGCCAGCTCGGACAACAACTATGGCTACACCTTC. Residues: CASSDNNYGYTF. The rearrangement joins TRBV18 to TRBJ1-2, with a tentative D call TRBD1 (5 bases). There are 12 residues in the CDR3. V lost 6 bases to trimming and J lost 2 bases, with 7 bases between them. Germline V gene lookup returns CDR1 KGHSH and CDR2 LQKENI.

The J gene is TRBJ2-1, the V gene TRBV4-3; no firm D call. The CDR3 is made up of 14 amino acids. Germline V gene lookup returns CDR1 LGHNA and CDR2 YSLEER. The V gene lost 0 bases and the J gene lost 4 bases, with 7 bases spanning the gap. The CDR3 bases are TGCGCCAGCAGCCAAGACAGACAATACAATGAGCAGTTCTTC. This encodes CASSQDRQYNEQFF.

The rearrangement links TRBV2 to TRBJ2-7, with 10 bases matching TRBD2. Germline values: CDR1 SNHLY, CDR2 FYNNEI. This CDR3 is 14 amino acids long. The V and J ends lost 4 bases and 7 bases, in that order; junction bases with no gene match: 7. The CDR3 sequence: CASSGLAGVGEQYF. CDR3 coding DNA: TGTGCCAGCAGTGGGCTAGCGGGAGTTGGAGAGCAGTACTTC.

The V call is TRBV30, the J call TRBJ2-7; D gene unclear. The CDR3 spans 11 residues. Germline assignment: CDR1 GTSNPN and CDR2 SVGIG (reference sequence). V was trimmed by 3 bases and J by 4 bases, leaving 7 bases between them. CDR3 sequence (DNA): TGTGCCTGGAGCGACAAGTACGAGCAGTACTTC. Protein sequence: CAWSDKYEQYF.

The chain recombines TRBV10-3 with TRBJ2-5; TRBD1 is a possible D gene (5 bases). CDR3 length equals 12 residues. Germline V CDR1 and CDR2: ENHRY, SYGVKD. Trimming pared 4 bases from V and 5 bases from J, leaving 8 bases between. In DNA form, the CDR3 reads TGTGCCATCAGTGGAAAGGGGGAGACCCAGTACTTC. Protein: CAISGKGETQYF.

The CDR3 reads CASSQRPVGISGNEQFF. DNA of the CDR3: TGCGCCAGCAGCCAACGGCCCGTAGGCATTTCGGGAAATGAGCAGTTCTTC. J is TRBJ2-1 and V is TRBV4-3; tentatively, D is TRBD2 (5 bases). Germline V gives CDR1 LGHNA, CDR2 YSLEER. CDR3 length: 17 residues. V lost 2 bases, J lost 7 bases, and 21 bases lay in between.

The J gene is TRBJ1-1, the V gene TRBV2, with a tentative D call TRBD1 (6 bases). The CDR3 is made up of 15 amino acids. Per germline, CDR1 SNHLY and CDR2 FYNNEI. Trimming pared 6 bases from V and 1 base from J, leaving 15 bases between. The CDR3 DNA sequence: TGTGCCAGCAGCCCAGGGGTCCGGAGGAACACTGAAGCTTTCTTT. Amino acid sequence: CASSPGVRRNTEAFF.

The chain has TRBV12-3 or TRBV12-4 and TRBJ2-2; D gene ambiguous. The CDR3 totals 13 residues. V lost 6 bases to trimming and J lost 6 bases, with 11 bases between them. The CDR3 is CASSIQYPGELFF. CDR3 nucleotides: TGTGCCAGCAGCATACAGTACCCCGGGGAGCTGTTTTTT.

A few counts support this clone. This chain joins TRBV7-2 and TRBJ2-7, with TRBD2 matching over 12 bases. After removal of 5 bases from V and 7 bases from J, the junction contained 9 bases not matched to a gene. CDR1 is SGHTA and CDR2 is FQGNSA in the germline V gene. The CDR3 totals 15 residues. The CDR3 bases are TGTGCCAGCAGCACGAGACTAGCGGGAGCGGGGGAGCAGTACTTC. This codes for CASSTRLAGAGEQYF.

The J gene is TRBJ1-1, the V gene TRBV29-1; possibly TRBD1 for D (5 bases). The germline V gene has CDR1 SQVTM and CDR2 ANQGSEA. The CDR3 length is 13 residues. Trimming cost V 6 bases and J 1 base, with 12 bases left between them. DNA of the CDR3: TGCAGCGTGCGGGGGATTTCGAACACTGAAGCTTTCTTT. Its protein is CSVRGISNTEAFF. Filled out from reference TRBV29-1 and TRBJ1-1, the complete variable domain reads SAVISQKPSRDICQRGTSLTIQCQVDSQVTMMFWYRQQPGQSLTLIATANQGSEATYESGFVIDKFPISRPNLTFSTLTVSNMSPEDSSIYLCSVRGISNTEAFFGQGTRLTVV.

The CDR3 sequence is CASSFGSSSGENEQFF. CDR3 nucleotides: TGCGCCAGCAGCTTTGGTTCGTCTAGCGGAGAAAATGAGCAGTTCTTC. The rearrangement links TRBV5-1 to TRBJ2-1, with 7 bases fitting TRBD2. The V segment lost 2 bases and the J segment 7 bases; nucleotides outside the gene matches: 12. Germline V gene lookup returns CDR1 SGHRS and CDR2 YFSETQ. This CDR3 contains 16 residues.

CDR3 sequence (DNA): TGTGCCAGTAGTTCTCCGGGACACCTCAACAATGAGCAGTTCTTC. Amino acid sequence: CASSSPGHLNNEQFF. The chain links TRBV19 to TRBJ2-1, with D perhaps TRBD1 (6 bases). Trimming left V 5 bases short and J 5 bases short, with 16 bases between. Germline CDR1 and CDR2: LNHDA and SQIVND (reference sequence). This CDR3 has 15 amino acids.

The J gene is TRBJ2-3, the V gene TRBV28; 11 nucleotides agree with TRBD2. V shed 5 bases and J 2 bases; nucleotides not matched to a gene: 6. Per germline, CDR1 MDHEN and CDR2 SYDVKM. The CDR3 is made up of 16 amino acids. CDR3: CASSALLAGATDTQYF. The CDR3 nucleotides read TGTGCCAGCAGTGCACTACTAGCGGGAGCCACAGATACGCAGTATTTT. The complete variable domain, with remaining parts taken from reference TRBV28 and TRBJ2-3, reads DVKVTQSSRYLVKRTGEKVFLECVQDMDHENMFWYRQDPGLGLRLIYFSYDVKMKEKGDIPEGYSVSREKKERFSLILESASTNQTSMYLCASSALLAGATDTQYFGPGTRLTVL.

In its sample, this clone was seen once. J is TRBJ2-1 and V is TRBV5-6, with unresolved D. Trimming took off 3 bases at V and 2 bases at J, with 18 bases between the two ends. This CDR3 region has 17 residues. Germline V gene data show CDR1 as SGHDT and CDR2 as YYEEEE. The CDR3 DNA sequence: TGTGCCAGCAGCTCCTCCGTCAGGTCCATCACCTACAATGAGCAGTTCTTC. Protein product: CASSSSVRSITYNEQFF.

The V and J genes are TRBV24-1 and TRBJ2-1; 7 bases fit TRBD2. CDR3 size: 12 residues. CDR1 and CDR2 from the germline V gene are KGHDR and SFDVKD. Trimming took 11 bases from V and 7 from J; bases not matched to a gene: 7. CDR3: CASGGTTNEQFF. The CDR3 coding sequence is TGTGCCAGCGGCGGGACTACGAATGAGCAGTTCTTC.

The genes are TRBV18 and TRBJ1-2; D remains ambiguous. Germline V gene sequence: CDR1 KGHSH, CDR2 LQKENI. Trimming left V 2 bases short and J 7 bases short, with 5 bases between. CDR3 length: 11 amino acids. The chain's CDR3 is CASSPAAGYTF. CDR3 nucleotide sequence: TGTGCCAGCTCACCAGCGGCTGGCTACACCTTC.

The CDR3, as DNA: TGTGCCAGCAGCTTGAGGGAGGGGACAGATACGCAGTATTTT. Protein sequence: CASSLREGTDTQYF. The V gene is TRBV7-8, the J gene TRBJ2-3; 7 nucleotides agree with TRBD2. The V gene end was trimmed by 3 bases and the J gene end by 3 bases; junction bases not matched to a gene: 3. The CDR3 loop spans 14 amino acids. Germline V lookup: CDR1 SGHVS, CDR2 FQNEAQ.

The chain links TRBV28 to TRBJ1-3, with unresolved D. V was cut by 5 bases and J by 2 bases, with 19 bases left in between. The CDR3 runs 17 residues. Germline loops: CDR1 MDHEN, CDR2 SYDVKM. The CDR3 sequence: CASSPPGFRRTGNTIYF. In DNA, the CDR3 is TGTGCCAGCAGTCCCCCGGGATTCAGAAGGACTGGAAACACCATATATTTT.

The chain carries TRBV5-1 and TRBJ2-1; weak D call: TRBD2 (5 bases). Trimming took 3 bases from V and 0 from J, leaving 13 bases between them. The germline gives CDR1 SGHRS, CDR2 YFSETQ. The CDR3 extends over 16 amino acids. CDR3 residues: CASSSEDGSSYNEQFF. In DNA, the CDR3 is TGCGCCAGCAGCTCGGAGGACGGAAGCTCCTACAATGAGCAGTTCTTC.

This chain joins TRBV7-8 and TRBJ2-4; unclear D gene. Germline V CDR1 and CDR2: SGHVS, FQNEAQ. The CDR3 has 12 residues. The V end was cut by 1 base, the J end by 8 bases, with 6 bases between. CDR3 coding DNA: TGTGCCAGCAGCTTAGGGTCGGACATTCAGTACTTC. Its translation: CASSLGSDIQYF.